A single sample is the source of the 30 T cell receptor beta chains below, sequenced in a study of blood T cell repertoires in COVID-19. Profiled with immunoSEQ multiplex PCR; TCRdb holds only in-frame clones, not every one. This sample has 55,000 to 70,000 clones, with over 75% found just once. Sequences were obtained from peripheral blood. These receptors were collected from a woman aged 60-75 years with COVID-19, enrolled during active disease.

As DNA, the CDR3 is TGTGCCAGTAGTATACTGGCGGGGCCGCGGAATGAGCAGTTCTTC. Amino acid sequence: CASSILAGPRNEQFF. The chain combines TRBV19 with TRBJ2-1; D may be TRBD2 (6 bases). Trimming shortened V by 2 bases and J by 7 bases, and 15 bases separated the two germline ends. The CDR3 has 15 residues. Germline V gene sequence: CDR1 LNHDA, CDR2 SQIVND (reference sequence).

The rearrangement joins TRBV7-8 to TRBJ2-4, with D possibly matching TRBD2 (6 bases). The CDR3 runs to 16 residues. Trimming removed 1 base from V and 0 bases from J, with 10 bases in between. The germline gives CDR1 SGHVS, CDR2 FQNEAQ. CDR3 in DNA: TGTGCCAGCAGCTTAGGAAGGGAGGCAGCCAAAAACATTCAGTACTTC. Protein sequence: CASSLGREAAKNIQYF.

V is TRBV4-1 and J is TRBJ1-5, with D maybe TRBD1 (5 bases). This CDR3 has 15 amino acids. Germline V gene sequence: CDR1 MGHRA, CDR2 YSYEKL. Deletions cut 6 bases from V and 0 bases from J, with 12 bases between. The CDR3 nucleotides are TGCGCCAGCAGACAGGAGCACTATAGCAATCAGCCCCAGCATTTT. Translating it yields CASRQEHYSNQPQHF.

The gene calls are TRBV7-9 and TRBJ2-5; D is possibly TRBD1 (6 bases). Germline V lookup: CDR1 SEHNR, CDR2 FQNEAQ (reference sequence). This CDR3 contains 13 residues. The germline V and J ends were trimmed by 3 bases and 3 bases, with 8 bases remaining between them. Here the CDR3 DNA reads TGTGCCAGCAGCTTGGGGGCGGAAGAGACCCAGTACTTC. Translating gives CASSLGAEETQYF.

The chain carries TRBV7-2 and TRBJ1-6; D is uncertain. The CDR3 contains 15 residues. CDR1 is SGHTA and CDR2 is FQGNSA in the germline V gene. The V end lost 6 bases, the J end lost 15 bases, and 24 bases lay between the germline ends. CDR3: CASSFQAPEVSILHF. CDR3 sequence (DNA): TGTGCCAGCAGTTTCCAGGCCCCCGAAGTGTCTATCCTCCACTTT.

V and J are TRBV2 and TRBJ1-2; 12 nucleotides align to TRBD1. The CDR3 contains 16 residues. Germline assignment: CDR1 SNHLY and CDR2 FYNNEI. V was clipped by 6 bases and J by 1 base; unmatched bases: 6. In nucleotides, the CDR3 is TGTGCCAGCAGAGAGGGACAGGGGGCGAGTAACTATGGCTACACCTTC. Encoded protein: CASREGQGASNYGYTF.

This rearrangement joins TRBV15 to TRBJ1-4; 9 bases align to TRBD1. Trimming took 1 base from V and 5 from J; bases not matched to a gene: 2. The length of the CDR3 is 15 residues. Germline loops: CDR1 LNHNV, CDR2 YYDKDF (reference sequence). The CDR3 DNA follows: TGTGCCACCAGCAGAGGGGGGACAGGGAATGAAAAACTGTTTTTT. This sequence encodes CATSRGGTGNEKLFF.

This chain links TRBV12-5 with TRBJ2-1; 7 bases match TRBD2. Per germline, CDR1 LGHNT and CDR2 FRNRAP. The length of the CDR3 is 14 residues. Trimming removed 3 bases from V and 5 bases from J; junction bases left unmatched: 4. CDR3 DNA: TGTGCTAGTGGTTTTTTGGGGGGGGACAATGAGCAGTTCTTC. Its protein product is CASGFLGGDNEQFF.

The chain combines TRBV5-6 with TRBJ2-3; D is possibly TRBD2 (5 bases). V dropped 5 bases and J dropped 3 bases, with 10 bases sitting between them. This CDR3 is built from 13 residues. Germline CDR1 and CDR2: SGHDT and YYEEEE. The CDR3 nucleotides read TGTGCCAGCAGAACCGGGGAAACAGATACGCAGTATTTT. The encoded protein is CASRTGETDTQYF.

The V gene is TRBV9, the J gene TRBJ1-1; 10 bases align to TRBD1. CDR3 length: 14 residues. Germline trimming cut 0 bases from V and 6 bases from J; bases unmatched to any gene: 2. Per the germline V gene, CDR1 is SGDLS and CDR2 is YYNGEE. CDR3 amino acids: CASSVGGTGAEAFF. CDR3 DNA sequence: TGTGCCAGCAGCGTAGGTGGGACAGGGGCTGAAGCTTTCTTT.

The rearrangement uses TRBV6-5 and TRBJ2-1, with 9 positions matching TRBD1. Germline CDR1 and CDR2: MNHEY and SVGAGI. J gave up 4 bases and V 7 bases, and 8 bases lay outside the gene matches. The CDR3 runs 15 residues. The CDR3 loop reads CASTLGQGGYNEQFF. The CDR3 bases are TGTGCCAGCACCCTGGGACAGGGCGGGTACAATGAGCAGTTCTTC.

This clone appeared a few times. The V call is TRBV2, the J call TRBJ1-4, with D hard to call. Germline V gene data show CDR1 as SNHLY and CDR2 as FYNNEI. The CDR3 covers 12 residues. V was pared by 6 bases and J by 4 bases, with 6 bases between. The CDR3 nucleotides read TGTGCCAGCAGGACGGGTAATGAAAAACTGTTTTTT. It translates to CASRTGNEKLFF.

The chain carries TRBV18 and TRBJ2-1; D uncertain. The V gene lost 5 bases and the J gene lost 9 bases, with 11 bases spanning the gap. In germline, CDR1 is KGHSH, CDR2 LQKENI. The length of the CDR3 is 12 residues. In DNA form, the CDR3 reads TGTGCCAGCTCATCCTCCTACGTTGAGCAGTTCTTC. Translation: CASSSSYVEQFF.

The CDR3 loop reads CASSSLQGPYEQYF. As DNA, the CDR3 is TGTGCCAGCAGTTCGTTACAGGGTCCCTACGAGCAGTACTTC. The genes are TRBV27 and TRBJ2-7; a possible D gene is TRBD1 (6 bases). The CDR3 totals 14 residues. The germline CDR1 and CDR2 sequences are MNHEY and SMNVEV (reference sequence). The germline V and J ends were trimmed by 4 bases and 2 bases, with 12 bases remaining between them.

This chain connects TRBV19 to TRBJ2-3, with 8 bases fitting TRBD1. V gave up 6 bases and J gave up 1 base; unmatched junction bases: 15. This CDR3 spans 18 amino acids. Germline loops: CDR1 LNHDA, CDR2 SQIVND (reference sequence). The CDR3 bases are TGTGCCAGTAGGGGGACAGGTGATAACTCACGCCGCACAGATACGCAGTATTTT. Protein sequence: CASRGTGDNSRRTDTQYF. The complete variable domain, with remaining parts taken from reference TRBV19 and TRBJ2-3, reads DGGITQSPKYLFRKEGQNVTLSCEQNLNHDAMYWYRQDPGQGLRLIYYSQIVNDFQKGDIAEGYSVSREKKESFPLTVTSAQKNPTAFYLCASRGTGDNSRRTDTQYFGPGTRLTVL.

CDR3 sequence: CASSWDSSYNEQFF. Here the CDR3 DNA reads TGTGCCAGCAGCTGGGACAGCTCCTACAATGAGCAGTTCTTC. V gene TRBV7-9 combines with J gene TRBJ2-1; 7 positions agree with TRBD1. Germline lookup yields CDR1 SEHNR and CDR2 FQNEAQ (reference sequence). V was clipped by 4 bases and J by 0 bases; unmatched bases: 0. This CDR3 has 14 residues.

The V call is TRBV4-3, the J call TRBJ2-7; 9 bases line up with TRBD2. The trim removed 0 bases at V and 5 bases at J, leaving 11 bases unmatched. Germline CDR1 LGHNA, CDR2 YSLEER. There are 17 residues in the CDR3. CDR3 coding DNA: TGCGCCAGCAGCCAAGATTGGGCTAGCGGGATAAAAAACGAGCAGTACTTC. Translation gives CASSQDWASGIKNEQYF.

The genes are TRBV7-9 and TRBJ1-2; weak D call: TRBD1 (5 bases). Between the trimmed V and J ends, which lost 5 bases and 4 bases, there was a span of 17 bases. In germline, CDR1 is SEHNR, CDR2 FQNEAQ (reference sequence). CDR3 length: 15 residues. The CDR3 DNA sequence: TGTGCCAGCAGCCCGCGTCTTGGGGCCATCTATGGCTACACCTTC. Protein sequence: CASSPRLGAIYGYTF.

A note on this clone: Different DNA sequences within this sample yield the same CDR3. The genes are TRBV5-1 and TRBJ2-7; TRBD2 aligns across 9 bases. V lost 2 bases and J lost 1; bases outside the gene matches: 1. CDR3 size: 14 residues. Germline-derived CDR1 and CDR2 are SGHRS and YFSETQ. The CDR3 reads CASSLAGGSYEQYF. CDR3 coding DNA: TGCGCCAGCAGCTTAGCGGGAGGTTCCTACGAGCAGTACTTC.

The rearrangement uses TRBV6-6 and TRBJ1-1, with 7 bases lining up with TRBD1. This CDR3 spans 13 amino acids. Trimming at V came to 4 bases and at J to 5 bases, leaving 4 bases not matched to a gene. Germline-derived CDR1 and CDR2 are MNHNY and SVGAGI (reference sequence). CDR3 nucleotide sequence: TGTGCCAGCAGTTTAGGACAGGAGACTGAAGCTTTCTTT. Encoded protein: CASSLGQETEAFF.

V is TRBV5-4 and J is TRBJ1-2; D gene ambiguous. The CDR3 sequence is 11 residues long. The V end lost 2 bases, the J end lost 10 bases, and 9 bases lay between the germline ends. Germline V gives CDR1 SGHNT, CDR2 YYREEE (reference sequence). CDR3 in amino acids: CASSLLLHYTF. The CDR3 DNA reads TGTGCCAGCAGCTTACTCCTTCACTACACCTTC.

The J gene is TRBJ1-1, the V gene TRBV18; possibly TRBD1 for D (5 bases). CDR1 and CDR2 (germline): KGHSH, LQKENI. The CDR3 covers 14 residues. V shed 1 base and J shed 6 bases, with 12 bases lying between them. CDR3 region: CASSPQGRWAEAFF. In DNA, the CDR3 is TGTGCCAGCTCACCACAGGGGAGGTGGGCTGAAGCTTTCTTT.

The genes are TRBV4-3 and TRBJ1-6, with a possible D match to TRBD1 (5 bases). There are 18 residues in the CDR3. Trimming took off 4 bases at V and 7 bases at J, with 23 bases between the two ends. Per the germline V gene, CDR1 is LGHNA and CDR2 is YSLEER. CDR3 bases: TGCGCCAGCAGCCGCCTAAGCCCGGGTGTTCAGGGAAATTCACCCCTCCACTTT. Protein product: CASSRLSPGVQGNSPLHF.

The chain is built from TRBV11-2 and TRBJ2-6; D is perhaps TRBD1 (6 bases). The CDR3 has 15 residues. The germline V gene encodes CDR1 SGHAT and CDR2 FQNNGV. The ends were cut back, 5 bases at V and 2 bases at J, with 10 bases in the middle. CDR3 residues: CASSLQGTGANVLTF. The CDR3 nucleotides are TGTGCCAGCAGCCTGCAGGGGACTGGGGCCAACGTCCTGACTTTC.

V usage is TRBV6-2 or TRBV6-3 and J usage is TRBJ2-3, with 8 bases aligning to TRBD2. This CDR3 is built from 14 residues. J lost 8 bases, V lost 2 bases, and 6 bases had no gene match. Germline CDR1 reads MNHEY; CDR2 reads SVGEGT. The CDR3 reads CASSYLTGGLTQYF. CDR3 bases: TGTGCCAGCAGTTACCTGACGGGAGGGCTTACGCAGTATTTT.

The chain uses TRBV10-3 and TRBJ1-5; no firm D call. This CDR3 comprises 15 residues. V lost 4 bases, J lost 1 base, and 11 bases lay in between. Germline lookup yields CDR1 ENHRY and CDR2 SYGVKD. The CDR3 DNA is TGTGCCATCAGTGTCGGGAGCGGCAGCAATCAGCCCCAGCATTTT. It encodes CAISVGSGSNQPQHF.

V is TRBV4-3 and J is TRBJ1-3, with D possibly matching TRBD1 (5 bases). The CDR3 covers 15 residues. Germline V CDR1 and CDR2: LGHNA, YSLEER. Deletions cut 4 bases from V and 4 bases from J, with 14 bases between. The DNA of the CDR3 is TGCGCCAGCAGCCCCCAGCTGGGGGGGGGAAACACCATATATTTT. Translating it yields CASSPQLGGGNTIYF.

The chain recombines TRBV10-3 with TRBJ2-7; no definite D call. The germline V and J ends were trimmed by 1 base and 0 bases, with 10 bases remaining between them. The germline CDR1 and CDR2 sequences are ENHRY and SYGVKD. There are 15 residues in the CDR3. The CDR3, as DNA: TGTGCCATCAGTGAGTTATCTCCTAACTCCTACGAGCAGTACTTC. It yields the protein CAISELSPNSYEQYF.

The chain couples TRBV4-3 to TRBJ2-2; the match to TRBD2 covers 7 bases. This CDR3 is built from 16 residues. Losses at the gene ends were 1 base for V and 3 bases for J; bases not matched to a gene: 5. Germline V lookup: CDR1 LGHNA, CDR2 YSLEER. The CDR3 protein is CASSQAQREDTGELFF. The CDR3 DNA reads TGCGCCAGCAGCCAAGCACAACGGGAGGACACCGGGGAGCTGTTTTTT.

V and J are TRBV28 and TRBJ2-7, with 12 bases lining up with TRBD2. The germline CDR1 and CDR2 sequences are MDHEN and SYDVKM. This CDR3 region has 22 residues. Trimming took 3 bases from V and 0 from J; bases not matched to a gene: 21. The CDR3 DNA reads as TGTGCCAGCAGTTTTTTCGGCAGAGCGTTGACTAGCGGGAGTATAGGCTCCTACGAGCAGTACTTC. Its protein product is CASSFFGRALTSGSIGSYEQYF. Together with reference TRBV28 and TRBJ2-7, the CDR3 gives the full variable domain: DVKVTQSSRYLVKRTGEKVFLECVQDMDHENMFWYRQDPGLGLRLIYFSYDVKMKEKGDIPEGYSVSREKKERFSLILESASTNQTSMYLCASSFFGRALTSGSIGSYEQYFGPGTRLTVT.